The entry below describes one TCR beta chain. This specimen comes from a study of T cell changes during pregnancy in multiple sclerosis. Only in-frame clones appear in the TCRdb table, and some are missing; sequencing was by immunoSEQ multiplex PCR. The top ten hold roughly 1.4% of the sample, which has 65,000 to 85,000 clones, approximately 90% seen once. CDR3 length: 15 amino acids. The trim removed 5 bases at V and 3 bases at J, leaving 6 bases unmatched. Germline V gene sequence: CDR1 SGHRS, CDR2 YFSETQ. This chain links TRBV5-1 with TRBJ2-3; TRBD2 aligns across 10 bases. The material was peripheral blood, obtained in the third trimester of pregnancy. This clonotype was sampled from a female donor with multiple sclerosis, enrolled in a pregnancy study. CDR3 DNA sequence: TGCGCCAGCAGTAGAGGACTAGCGGATACAGATACGCAGTATTTT. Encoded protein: CASSRGLADTDTQYF.